This TCR beta chain was sequenced for a study of T cell changes during pregnancy in multiple sclerosis. TCRdb's copy holds only in-frame clones and misses some; the assay was immunoSEQ multiplex PCR. This table holds about 52,000 clones, around 94% found once. This CDR3 region has 14 residues. Germline assignment: CDR1 MNHEY and CDR2 SVGAGI. After removal of 5 bases from V and 6 bases from J, the junction contained 8 bases not matched to a gene. This rearrangement joins TRBV6-5 to TRBJ2-5, with TRBD2 matching 8 bases. The sequences come from CD4+ T cells from peripheral blood mononuclear cells, collected in the third trimester of pregnancy. The source is a female donor with multiple sclerosis, enrolled in a pregnancy study. The CDR3: CASSISGLVKTQYF. CDR3 sequence (DNA): TGTGCCAGCAGTATCTCGGGACTAGTAAAGACCCAGTACTTC.